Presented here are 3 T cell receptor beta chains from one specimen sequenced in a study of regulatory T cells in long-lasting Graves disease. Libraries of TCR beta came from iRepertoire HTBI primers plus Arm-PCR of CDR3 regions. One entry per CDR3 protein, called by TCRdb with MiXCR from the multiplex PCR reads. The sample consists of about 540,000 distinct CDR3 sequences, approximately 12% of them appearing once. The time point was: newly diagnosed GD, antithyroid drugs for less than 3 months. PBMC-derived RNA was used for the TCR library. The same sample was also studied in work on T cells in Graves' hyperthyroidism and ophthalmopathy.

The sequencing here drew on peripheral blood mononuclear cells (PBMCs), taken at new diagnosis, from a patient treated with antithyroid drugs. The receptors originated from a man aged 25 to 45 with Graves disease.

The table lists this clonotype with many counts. CDR3 sequence (DNA): TGCGCCAGCAGCTTGGCAGTCGCAACTAATGAAAAACTGTTTTTT. Its translation is CASSLAVATNEKLFF. The gene calls are TRBV5-1 and TRBJ1-4; D is ambiguous. V was shortened by 0 bases and J by 0 bases, with 6 bases between the two germline ends. CDR1 and CDR2 from the germline V gene are SGHRS and YFSETQ. There are 15 residues in the CDR3. Filled out from reference TRBV5-1 and TRBJ1-4, the complete variable domain reads KAGVTQTPRYLIKTRGQQVTLSCSPISGHRSVSWYQQTPGQGLQFLFEYFSETQRNKGNFPGRFSGRQFSNSRSEMNVSTLELGDSALYLCASSLAVATNEKLFFGSGTQLSVL.

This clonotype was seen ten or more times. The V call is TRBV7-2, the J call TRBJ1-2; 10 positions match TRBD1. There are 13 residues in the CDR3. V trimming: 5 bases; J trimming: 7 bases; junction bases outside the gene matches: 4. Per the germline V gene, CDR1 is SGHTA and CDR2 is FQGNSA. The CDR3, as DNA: TGTGCCAGCAGCATCGGACAGGGGGGTGGCTACACCTTC. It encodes CASSIGQGGGYTF.

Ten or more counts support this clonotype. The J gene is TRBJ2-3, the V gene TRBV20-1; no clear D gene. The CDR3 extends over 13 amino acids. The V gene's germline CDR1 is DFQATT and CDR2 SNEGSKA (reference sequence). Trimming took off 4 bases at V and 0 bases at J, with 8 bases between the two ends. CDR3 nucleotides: TGCAGTGCTACAACTGATAGCACAGATACGCAGTATTTT. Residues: CSATTDSTDTQYF.